This T cell receptor beta chain was identified in a study of T cells expressing NK-cell markers. Whole-study context: Obtained from sorted CD3+CD56+NKG2C+, CD3+CD56+NKG2C- and CD3+CD56-NKG2C+ T cells were the TCR beta repertoires. HCMV seropositivity marked most of the eight sequenced donors; one was seronegative.

With UMIs, 5'RACE template switching was used to make TCR beta cDNA. One entry per CDR3 protein, without DNA, is what TCRdb gives after re-calling the 5' RACE reads. In total, the table holds under 500,000 distinct CDR3 sequences. About this clonotype: The antigen is undetermined.

Study-wide results and limits: Of the CD8+ T cells in 5 to 7 donors, roughly 1.0-7.5% belonged to dominant NKG2C+ clonotypes.

The V gene's germline CDR1 is SGHTA and CDR2 FQGTGA. The CDR3 has 16 amino acids. This clonotype originated in a woman between 18 and 75 years old in good health. Sequencing was performed on blood T cells: a sorted CD56 or NKG2C T cell subset, CD4+ or CD8+ T cells, or bulk PBMC T cells (not recorded which). The rearrangement links TRBV7-3 to TRBJ2-3; TCRdb selects TRBD1, and the lack of DNA leaves this call unchecked. The CDR3 sequence is CASSSGRDPNTDTQYF.